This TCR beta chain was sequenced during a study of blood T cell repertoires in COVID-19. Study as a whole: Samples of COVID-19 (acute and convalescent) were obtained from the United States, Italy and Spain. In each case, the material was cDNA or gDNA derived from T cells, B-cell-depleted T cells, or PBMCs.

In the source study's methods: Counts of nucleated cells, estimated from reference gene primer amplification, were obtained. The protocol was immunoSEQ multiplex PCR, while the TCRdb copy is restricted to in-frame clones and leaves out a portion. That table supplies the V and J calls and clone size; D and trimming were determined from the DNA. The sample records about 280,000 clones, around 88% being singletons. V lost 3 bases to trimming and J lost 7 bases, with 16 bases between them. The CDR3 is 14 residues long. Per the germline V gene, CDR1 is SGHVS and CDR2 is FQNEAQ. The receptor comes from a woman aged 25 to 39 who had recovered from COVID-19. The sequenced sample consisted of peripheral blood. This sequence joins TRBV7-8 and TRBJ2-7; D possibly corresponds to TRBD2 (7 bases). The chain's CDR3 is CASSFIGGAGEQYF. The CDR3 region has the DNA TGTGCCAGCAGCTTCATTGGGGGGGCAGGGGAGCAGTACTTC.